This T cell receptor (beta chain) was sequenced for a study of post-analysis software for immune sequencing data. The germline gives CDR1 ENHRY, CDR2 SYGVKD. Trimming removed 5 bases at V and 2 bases at J, with 13 bases between. The CDR3 is 15 residues long. The study, taken as a whole, reports: In patients, TRBV5-6, TRBV5-1 and TRBV20-1 belonged to roughly 5 TRBV segments found more frequently than in controls.

Each TCR beta cDNA library carried unique molecular identifiers. TCRdb analysed the PCR reads with MiXCR anew, one entry per CDR3 protein. The repertoire holds hundreds of thousands of distinct CDR3 sequences, with approximately 30% as singletons. In the case of this clonotype: The antigen is not known.

This TCR was sampled from a girl aged 5 to 17 with multiple sclerosis. The chain uses TRBV10-3 and TRBJ2-1; D is perhaps TRBD1 (6 bases). The specimen sequenced was blood. This CDR3 is CAISPDRLPYNEQFF. The CDR3 coding sequence is TGTGCCATCAGTCCCGACAGGTTACCCTACAATGAGCAGTTCTTC.